One sample yielded the 27 T cell receptor beta chains listed below, sequenced in a study of control samples from healthy donors and cancer patients (dated by TCRdb to the early 2020s). Receptors were amplified or captured by the immunoSEQ multiplex PCR assay. TCRdb re-hosts the immuneACCESS table, in-frame sequences only. Its copies lack some clones; in the studies checked, an unresolved V gene accounts for under half of them, and the cause for the rest is not known. Present in this sample are about 410,000 clones, 90% of which were seen just once. 5% to 7% of the sample belongs to the ten largest clones. Source material: PBMCs. The receptors here all came from a man aged 40-49 years with head and neck cancer.

This clone was seen a single time. The CDR3 DNA reads TGTGCCAGCAATAGAGAAGCGGGAACCCTTCGCACAGATACGCAGTATTTT. This encodes CASNREAGTLRTDTQYF. The J gene is TRBJ2-3, the V gene TRBV27, with 7 bases lining up with TRBD2. This CDR3 has 17 amino acids. The J segment lost 1 base and the V segment lost 7 bases, leaving 14 bases of the junction unmatched. Germline V CDR1 and CDR2: MNHEY, SMNVEV (reference sequence).

The rearrangement links TRBV10-3 to TRBJ1-5, with D tentatively TRBD1 (6 bases). V was cut by 7 bases and J by 2 bases, with 9 bases left in between. CDR1 and CDR2 from the germline V gene are ENHRY and SYGVKD. This CDR3 region has 13 residues. The CDR3 sequence is CAITGARNQPQHF. As DNA, the CDR3 is TGTGCCATCACGGGGGCGCGCAATCAGCCCCAGCATTTT.

The rearrangement uses TRBV9 and TRBJ2-3, with 8 bases that match TRBD2. J lost 1 base, V lost 2 bases, and 0 bases had no gene match. Germline CDR1 and CDR2: SGDLS and YYNGEE. This CDR3 has 14 residues. The CDR3 loop reads CASSVSGGTDTQYF. The CDR3 DNA follows: TGTGCCAGCAGCGTTAGCGGGGGCACAGATACGCAGTATTTT. The full variable domain, completed using reference TRBV9 and TRBJ2-3, is DSGVTQTPKHLITATGQRVTLRCSPRSGDLSVYWYQQSLDQGLQFLIQYYNGEERAKGNILERFSAQQFPDLHSELNLSSLELGDSALYFCASSVSGGTDTQYFGPGTRLTVL.

This chain links TRBV6-5 with TRBJ2-7; TRBD2 agrees at 9 bases. Per germline, CDR1 MNHEY and CDR2 SVGAGI. Unmatched junction bases numbered 9, after V lost 7 bases and J lost 2 bases. This CDR3 contains 15 residues. The chain's CDR3 is CASIKGPSGAYEQYF. The CDR3 DNA reads TGTGCCAGCATCAAGGGTCCTAGCGGGGCCTACGAGCAGTACTTC.

The chain links TRBV27 to TRBJ1-6; D uncertain. Germline assignment: CDR1 MNHEY and CDR2 SMNVEV (reference sequence). The CDR3 contains 14 residues. Trimming removed 1 base at V and 5 bases at J, with 6 bases between. The CDR3 here is CASSLYLHNSPLHF. CDR3 DNA sequence: TGTGCCAGCAGTTTATACCTACATAATTCACCCCTCCACTTT.

The rearrangement joins TRBV5-1 to TRBJ2-7; 8 bases are a match to TRBD2. The CDR3 loop spans 16 amino acids. The J segment lost 0 bases and the V segment lost 3 bases, leaving 8 bases of the junction unmatched. Germline-derived CDR1 and CDR2 are SGHRS and YFSETQ. For the CDR3, the DNA is TGCGCCAGCAGCTCGATAAGCGGGAGAAGCTCCTACGAGCAGTACTTC. Protein sequence: CASSSISGRSSYEQYF.

The chain has TRBV19 and TRBJ2-1; TRBD2 aligns across 7 bases. CDR1 and CDR2 (germline): LNHDA, SQIVND (reference sequence). Trimming removed 7 bases from V and 0 bases from J; junction bases left unmatched: 9. The CDR3 extends over 16 amino acids. The CDR3 DNA is TGTGCCAGTACTGACCTGGGCGGGAGCTCCTACAATGAGCAGTTCTTC. Protein product: CASTDLGGSSYNEQFF.

The chain is built from TRBV27 and TRBJ1-2; D perhaps matches TRBD1 (6 bases). This CDR3 has 15 amino acids. The germline V and J ends were trimmed by 4 bases and 4 bases, with 16 bases remaining between them. CDR1 is MNHEY and CDR2 is SMNVEV in the germline V gene (reference sequence). DNA for the CDR3: TGTGCCAGCAGTTATCGGGAACAGGGACTCTATGGCTACACCTTC. Protein sequence: CASSYREQGLYGYTF.

The sample holds one count of this clone. The CDR3 sequence is CASSIRGDSLLNQPQHF. In DNA form, the CDR3 reads TGTGCCAGTAGTATTCGGGGGGACAGCCTGCTCAATCAGCCCCAGCATTTT. The chain couples TRBV19 to TRBJ1-5, with TRBD1 matching 7 bases. The ends lost 3 bases at V and 3 bases at J; junction bases unmatched: 11. The CDR3 totals 17 residues. From germline, CDR1 is LNHDA and CDR2 SQIVND (reference sequence). Based on the CDR3 plus reference TRBV19 and TRBJ1-5, the full variable domain is DGGITQSPKYLFRKEGQNVTLSCEQNLNHDAMYWYRQDPGQGLRLIYYSQIVNDFQKGDIAEGYSVSREKKESFPLTVTSAQKNPTAFYLCASSIRGDSLLNQPQHFGDGTRLSIL.

V and J are TRBV7-2 and TRBJ1-5; maybe TRBD1 (5 bases). The CDR3 runs 13 residues. CDR1 SGHTA and CDR2 FQGNSA come from the germline V gene. The V and J ends lost 3 bases and 3 bases respectively, with 6 bases between them. The CDR3 DNA is TGTGCCAGCAGCTTGACAGTCAATCAGCCCCAGCATTTT. Its translation: CASSLTVNQPQHF.

The chain uses TRBV6-5 and TRBJ2-7; D is possibly TRBD1 (6 bases). The germline V gene has CDR1 MNHEY and CDR2 SVGAGI. V was shortened by 0 bases and J by 10 bases, with 16 bases between the two germline ends. This CDR3 spans 14 amino acids. DNA for the CDR3: TGTGCCAGCAGTTACTCACAGGGCCCCTGGGACCAGTACTTC. The encoded protein is CASSYSQGPWDQYF.

The chain recombines TRBV7-2 with TRBJ2-1; D is uncertain. The CDR3 runs to 12 residues. The germline CDR1 and CDR2 sequences are SGHTA and FQGNSA. Trimming pared 1 base from V and 6 bases from J, leaving 4 bases between. The CDR3 loop is CASSLDFNEQFF. DNA of the CDR3: TGTGCCAGCAGCTTAGACTTCAATGAGCAGTTCTTC.

In nucleotides, the CDR3 is TGTGCCAGTAGTATAGTCCGGGCTAGCGGTGTCAATGAGCAGTTCTTC. It encodes CASSIVRASGVNEQFF. The gene calls are TRBV19 and TRBJ2-1, with 7 nucleotides matching TRBD2. V lost 1 base and J lost 6; bases outside the gene matches: 9. The CDR3 has 16 residues. Germline assignment: CDR1 LNHDA and CDR2 SQIVND (reference sequence).

The chain joins TRBV18 to TRBJ1-5; D ambiguous. This CDR3 comprises 14 residues. The V gene lost 2 bases and the J gene lost 7 bases, with 12 bases spanning the gap. Germline V lookup: CDR1 KGHSH, CDR2 LQKENI. This chain's CDR3 is CASSPKSDTQPQHF. The DNA of the CDR3 is TGTGCCAGCTCACCAAAGTCGGATACCCAGCCCCAGCATTTT.

The chain uses TRBV18 and TRBJ1-1; 8 positions agree with TRBD1. Germline V gives CDR1 KGHSH, CDR2 LQKENI. The J segment lost 5 bases and the V segment lost 6 bases, leaving 11 bases of the junction unmatched. The CDR3 extends over 15 amino acids. The CDR3, as DNA: TGTGCCAGCTCCCCTCGTGGACAGGGAACGACTGAAGCTTTCTTT. Protein: CASSPRGQGTTEAFF.

The chain is built from TRBV2 and TRBJ2-4; D unclear. The germline V and J ends were trimmed by 2 bases and 0 bases, with 8 bases remaining between them. The CDR3 contains 15 residues. Germline-derived CDR1 and CDR2 are SNHLY and FYNNEI. Here the CDR3 DNA reads TGTGCCAGCAGTGAAATCACCTTAGCCAAAAACATTCAGTACTTC. Residues: CASSEITLAKNIQYF.

This clone came up once. V usage is TRBV7-2 and J usage is TRBJ1-3, with a possible D match to TRBD1 (5 bases). Germline V gene lookup returns CDR1 SGHTA and CDR2 FQGNSA. Trimming pared 6 bases from V and 4 bases from J, leaving 10 bases between. The CDR3 runs to 13 residues. As DNA, the CDR3 is TGTGCCAGCAGGAACCCAGGGGGAAACACCATATATTTT. Translation gives CASRNPGGNTIYF.

Of note for this clone: Sequence at one end of the junction differs from germline and may be a read error. V usage is TRBV28 and J usage is TRBJ1-3, with D hard to call. CDR1 MDHEN and CDR2 SYDVKM come from the germline V gene. This CDR3 is built from 14 residues. CDR3: CASSAITSGNTIYF. CDR3 bases: TGTGCCAGCAGTGCCATTACGTCTGGGAACACCATATATTTT.

The J gene is TRBJ1-3, the V gene TRBV4-1, with D hard to call. Germline V gives CDR1 MGHRA, CDR2 YSYEKL. Trimming stripped 1 base from V and 0 bases from J, with 7 bases between. The CDR3 sequence is 15 residues long. The CDR3 reads CASSQVQLSGNTIYF. The CDR3 nucleotides read TGCGCCAGCAGCCAAGTACAGCTCTCTGGAAACACCATATATTTT.

This sequence joins TRBV7-2 and TRBJ2-5, with TRBD1 matching over 11 bases. CDR1 is SGHTA and CDR2 is FQGNSA in the germline V gene. The CDR3 length is 15 residues. The trim removed 4 bases at V and 9 bases at J, leaving 10 bases unmatched. The CDR3 DNA reads as TGTGCCAGCAGCTACGGGACAGGGGGTCAGGGGGCCCAGTACTTC. Translated, it gives CASSYGTGGQGAQYF.

The chain carries TRBV3-1 (or the pseudogene TRBV3-2) and TRBJ2-7, with a tentative D call TRBD2 (6 bases). Germline V gives CDR1 LGHDT, CDR2 YNNKEL (reference sequence). With 5 bases removed from V and 3 bases from J, the gap between germline ends came to 14 bases. CDR3 length: 14 residues. The CDR3 here is CASSFREIIYEQYF. As DNA, the CDR3 is TGTGCCAGCAGCTTCCGGGAGATAATCTACGAGCAGTACTTC.

The chain employs TRBV30 and TRBJ1-2; D gene unclear. Trimming stripped 0 bases from V and 5 bases from J, with 10 bases between. The germline V gene has CDR1 GTSNPN and CDR2 SVGIG (reference sequence). The length of the CDR3 is 13 residues. This CDR3 is CAWSVIQLYGYTF. As DNA, the CDR3 is TGTGCCTGGAGTGTAATACAGTTATATGGCTACACCTTC.

The rearrangement links TRBV11-2 to TRBJ1-4; TRBD1 matches at 8 bases. CDR1 and CDR2 (germline): SGHAT, FQNNGV. CDR3 length: 16 amino acids. Losses at the gene ends were 1 base for V and 5 bases for J; bases not matched to a gene: 6. CDR3 nucleotides: TGTGCCAGCAGCTTAGGGACAGGGATTGGGAATGAAAAACTGTTTTTT. This gives the protein CASSLGTGIGNEKLFF. Full variable domain (outside the CDR3, taken from reference TRBV11-2 and TRBJ1-4): EAGVAQSPRYKIIEKRQSVAFWCNPISGHATLYWYQQILGQGPKLLIQFQNNGVVDDSQLPKDRFSAERLKGVDSTLKIQPAKLEDSAVYLCASSLGTGIGNEKLFFGSGTQLSVL.

In this sample, this clone turned up once. The rearrangement uses TRBV24-1 and TRBJ2-7; D remains ambiguous. Germline V gives CDR1 KGHDR, CDR2 SFDVKD. CDR3 size: 14 residues. Deletions cut 4 bases from V and 3 bases from J, with 12 bases between. The CDR3 bases are TGTGCCACCAGTGACCGGACCCTAGGCTACGAGCAGTACTTC. Its translation is CATSDRTLGYEQYF.

This chain links TRBV10-1 with TRBJ2-2, with D possibly matching TRBD1 (5 bases). The CDR3 sequence is 16 residues long. The germline V gene encodes CDR1 WNHNN and CDR2 SYGVQD (reference sequence). Trimming pared 6 bases from V and 0 bases from J, leaving 14 bases between. This CDR3 reads CASSSGTGANTGELFF. CDR3 nucleotides: TGCGCCAGCAGCTCGGGCACAGGAGCGAACACCGGGGAGCTGTTTTTT.

The gene calls are TRBV9 and TRBJ2-2; D is unresolved. Germline V lookup: CDR1 SGDLS, CDR2 YYNGEE. Trimming took 0 bases from V and 7 from J, leaving 7 bases between them. This CDR3 spans 13 amino acids. The CDR3 is CASSVDTGGELFF. The CDR3 DNA follows: TGTGCCAGCAGCGTAGACACTGGCGGGGAGCTGTTTTTT.

Note on this clone: An end of the junction differs from the germline gene, which may be a read error. The chain carries TRBV7-7 and TRBJ2-1, with 12 positions matching TRBD2. CDR3 size: 15 residues. Germline-derived CDR1 and CDR2 are SSHAT and FNYEAQ (reference sequence). Written as DNA, the CDR3 is TGTGCTAGCAGCAAGACTAGCGGGAGCTTAAATGAGCAGTTCTTC. Translation gives CASSKTSGSLNEQFF.